These 19 T cell receptor beta chains were sequenced from one sample in a study of T cell repertoires in cytomegalovirus infection. TCRdb fed the reads into MiXCR, producing one record per CDR3 protein. The sample records 80,000 or so distinct CDR3 sequences, roughly a quarter being singletons. These receptors are not linked to any known antigen. Sequenced here: CD8+ T cells from cultured PBMCs, sampled from culture after CMV antigen stimulation. The source is a human donor in good health (CMV status not recorded). Some clones in this sample may be carry-over from other donors' samples.

In its sample, this clonotype was seen many times. This rearrangement joins TRBV11-1 to TRBJ2-1; either TRBD1 or TRBD2 may fit D (6 bases each). This CDR3 comprises 14 residues. Germline CDR1 is SGHAT and CDR2 is FQDESV (reference sequence). Trimming stripped 9 bases from V and 3 bases from J, with 15 bases between. The CDR3 region is CASSGGGYYNEQFF. Written as DNA, the CDR3 is TGTGCCAGTTCCGGAGGGGGGTACTACAATGAGCAGTTCTTC.

This clonotype was counted many times. The chain combines TRBV12-3 or TRBV12-4 with TRBJ1-1; D gene unclear. The CDR3 loop spans 15 amino acids. The V end was cut by 3 bases, the J end by 0 bases, with 11 bases between. The CDR3 nucleotides read TGTGCCAGCAGTTTTAGAACAGAGATGAACACTGAAGCTTTCTTT. Translated, it gives CASSFRTEMNTEAFF.

The chain couples TRBV27 to TRBJ2-1; 12 bases map to TRBD2. The germline CDR1 and CDR2 sequences are MNHEY and SMNVEV (reference sequence). CDR3 length: 18 residues. Losses at the gene ends were 0 bases for V and 4 bases for J; bases not matched to a gene: 7. The CDR3 sequence: CASSLSPSGRAEYNEQFF. CDR3 nucleotide sequence: TGTGCCAGCAGTTTATCGCCTAGCGGGAGGGCCGAATACAATGAGCAGTTCTTC.

The sample holds many counts of this clonotype. The chain links TRBV5-1 to TRBJ1-1; 8 bases map to TRBD1. This CDR3 is built from 16 residues. The germline V gene encodes CDR1 SGHRS and CDR2 YFSETQ. After removal of 4 bases from V and 5 bases from J, the junction contained 13 bases not matched to a gene. CDR3 DNA sequence: TGCGCCAGCAGCGCCTGGACAGGGCAGGAAAAAACTGAAGCTTTCTTT. It yields the protein CASSAWTGQEKTEAFF.

This clonotype was observed many times. V is TRBV7-8 and J is TRBJ1-4; 8 bases map to TRBD1. CDR3 length: 16 residues. Looked up from germline, CDR1 is SGHVS and CDR2 is FQNEAQ. The junction had 8 bases not matched to a gene; V was cut back by 5 bases and J by 3 bases. Written as DNA, the CDR3 is TGTGCCAGCAGCGTAGACAGGGGAGGAGCTAATGAAAAACTGTTTTTT. This codes for CASSVDRGGANEKLFF. Full variable domain (remainder filled in from reference TRBV7-8 and TRBJ1-4): GAGVSQSPRYKVAKRGQDVALRCDPISGHVSLFWYQQALGQGPEFLTYFQNEAQLDKSGLPSDRFFAERPEGSVSTLKIQRTQQEDSAVYLCASSVDRGGANEKLFFGSGTQLSVL.

The chain uses TRBV4-3 and TRBJ2-1; no definite D call. V lost 0 bases and J 2 bases, leaving 11 bases between the germline ends. The CDR3 has 16 residues. The germline V gene has CDR1 LGHNA and CDR2 YSLEER. The CDR3 sequence: CASSQEVVRTYNEQFF. The DNA of the CDR3 is TGCGCCAGCAGCCAAGAAGTCGTACGGACCTACAATGAGCAGTTCTTC.

This rearrangement joins TRBV9 to TRBJ2-3, with D unclear. This CDR3 has 14 residues. The germline gives CDR1 SGDLS, CDR2 YYNGEE. V lost 2 bases to trimming and J lost 1 base, with 8 bases between them. The DNA of the CDR3 is TGTGCCAGCAGCGTGTACGAGGGCACAGATACGCAGTATTTT. As protein: CASSVYEGTDTQYF.

This clonotype has at least ten counts. The chain links TRBV29-1 to TRBJ1-3, with D unclear. CDR1 and CDR2 (germline): SQVTM, ANQGSEA. Trimming left V 2 bases short and J 0 bases short, with 8 bases between. The CDR3 is made up of 14 amino acids. The CDR3 region is CSVESGLSGNTIYF. CDR3 in DNA: TGCAGCGTTGAATCAGGCCTCTCTGGAAACACCATATATTTT.

This clonotype was observed at least ten times. This rearrangement joins TRBV6-1 to TRBJ1-1; TRBD1 agrees at 7 bases. Looked up from germline, CDR1 is MNHNS and CDR2 is SASEGT. The CDR3 sequence is 14 residues long. The V and J ends lost 5 bases and 5 bases, in that order; junction bases with no gene match: 8. The CDR3: CASSLQGRGTEAFF. The DNA of the CDR3 is TGTGCCAGCAGTCTACAGGGGAGGGGTACTGAAGCTTTCTTT.

This clonotype was found a few times. The rearrangement joins TRBV3-1 to TRBJ2-1; D might be TRBD1 (5 bases). The CDR3 has 16 residues. The V gene lost 0 bases and the J gene lost 0 bases, with 9 bases spanning the gap. Per germline, CDR1 LGHDT and CDR2 YNNKEL (reference sequence). CDR3 amino acids: CASSQDGASSYNEQFF. DNA of the CDR3: TGTGCCAGCAGCCAAGATGGGGCAAGCTCCTACAATGAGCAGTTCTTC.

The chain uses TRBV5-1 and TRBJ2-7, with 8 bases that match TRBD1. Germline CDR1 is SGHRS and CDR2 is YFSETQ. This CDR3 comprises 13 residues. V gave up 4 bases and J gave up 3 bases; unmatched junction bases: 3. The CDR3 DNA sequence: TGCGCCAGCAGCACTGGGACAGGCTACGAGCAGTACTTC. It translates to CASSTGTGYEQYF.

Only a few counts were recorded for this clonotype. The chain joins TRBV15 to TRBJ1-1, with a possible D match to TRBD1 (5 bases). Germline V gene lookup returns CDR1 LNHNV and CDR2 YYDKDF (reference sequence). The CDR3 consists of 14 residues. V was pared by 5 bases and J by 5 bases, with 15 bases between. This CDR3 is CATSHRGTVTEAFF. The CDR3 bases are TGTGCCACCAGCCACAGAGGGACTGTAACTGAAGCTTTCTTT.

V and J are TRBV5-5 and TRBJ2-1; TRBD1 might be the D (5 bases). Trimming removed 3 bases from V and 2 bases from J, with 12 bases in between. Germline loops: CDR1 SGHKS, CDR2 YYEKEE (reference sequence). This CDR3 comprises 15 residues. In DNA, the CDR3 is TGTGCCAGCAGCTCCCAGGGTAACACCTACAATGAGCAGTTCTTC. It codes for CASSSQGNTYNEQFF.

The sample holds many counts of this clonotype. The chain joins TRBV7-2 to TRBJ2-7; 8 nucleotides agree with TRBD1. Germline values: CDR1 SGHTA, CDR2 FQGNSA. The CDR3 totals 16 residues. The V and J ends lost 6 bases and 0 bases, in that order; junction bases with no gene match: 10. The CDR3 DNA is TGTGCCAGCAGTTCCCGACTGGGGACAGGCTCCTACGAGCAGTACTTC. Protein product: CASSSRLGTGSYEQYF.

There are many counts of this clonotype. The CDR3 protein is CASSQEEGEASPLHF. CDR3 DNA sequence: TGCGCCAGCAGCCAAGAAGAGGGAGAGGCTTCACCCCTCCACTTT. This sequence joins TRBV4-3 and TRBJ1-6; no firm D call. CDR1 and CDR2 (germline): LGHNA, YSLEER. The CDR3 consists of 15 residues. The V and J ends lost 0 bases and 9 bases respectively, with 12 bases between them.

The V call is TRBV11-2, the J call TRBJ2-7, with D perhaps TRBD1 (6 bases). Trimming stripped 5 bases from V and 2 bases from J, with 19 bases between. The CDR3 runs to 16 residues. From germline, CDR1 is SGHAT and CDR2 FQNNGV. The CDR3 DNA reads as TGTGCCAGCAGCCTAAGCACCGGGACAAGGGCCTACGAGCAGTACTTC. Translated, it gives CASSLSTGTRAYEQYF.

This clonotype was seen many times. The chain has TRBV28 and TRBJ2-7; the match to TRBD2 covers 8 bases. This CDR3 contains 16 residues. The V gene's germline CDR1 is MDHEN and CDR2 SYDVKM. Trimming at V came to 5 bases and at J to 3 bases, leaving 12 bases not matched to a gene. The CDR3 spells CASSRRGLVALYEQYF. CDR3 sequence (DNA): TGTGCCAGCAGTAGGAGGGGACTAGTCGCCCTCTACGAGCAGTACTTC.

This sequence joins TRBV6-5 and TRBJ1-6; a weak D match, TRBD1 (6 bases). V lost 4 bases and J lost 7, with 14 bases in between. This CDR3 is 15 amino acids long. Germline-derived CDR1 and CDR2 are MNHEY and SVGAGI. The CDR3 bases are TGTGCCAGCAGTTGGGACAAGTCGTCCAATTCACCCCTCCACTTT. Translated: CASSWDKSSNSPLHF.

V and J are TRBV19 and TRBJ2-7, with 8 bases lining up with TRBD1. After removal of 5 bases from V and 6 bases from J, the junction contained 9 bases not matched to a gene. Germline-derived CDR1 and CDR2 are LNHDA and SQIVND (reference sequence). The CDR3 extends over 14 amino acids. The chain's CDR3 is CASSVSRGPSEQYF. CDR3 DNA sequence: TGTGCCAGTAGTGTAAGCAGGGGGCCGTCCGAGCAGTACTTC.